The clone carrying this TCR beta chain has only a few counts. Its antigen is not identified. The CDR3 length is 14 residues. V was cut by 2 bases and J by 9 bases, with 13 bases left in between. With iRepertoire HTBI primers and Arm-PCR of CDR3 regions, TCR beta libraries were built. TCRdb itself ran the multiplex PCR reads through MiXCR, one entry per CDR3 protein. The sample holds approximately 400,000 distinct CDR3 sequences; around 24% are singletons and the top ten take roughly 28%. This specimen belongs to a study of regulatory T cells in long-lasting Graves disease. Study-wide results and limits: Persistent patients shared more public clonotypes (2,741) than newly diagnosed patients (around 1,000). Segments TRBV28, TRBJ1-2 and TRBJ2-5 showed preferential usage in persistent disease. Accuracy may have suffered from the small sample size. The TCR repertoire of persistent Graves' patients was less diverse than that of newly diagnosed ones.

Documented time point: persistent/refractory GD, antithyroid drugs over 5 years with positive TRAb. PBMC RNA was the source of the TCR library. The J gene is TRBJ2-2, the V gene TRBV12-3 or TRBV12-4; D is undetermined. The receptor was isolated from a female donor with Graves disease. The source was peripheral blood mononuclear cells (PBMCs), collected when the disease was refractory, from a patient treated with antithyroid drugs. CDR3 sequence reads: CASSLWAYPRELFF. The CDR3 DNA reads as TGTGCCAGCAGTTTATGGGCATATCCCCGGGAGCTGTTTTTT.